The 4 T cell receptor beta chains reported below all come from one sample, sequenced in a study of T-cell reconstitution after alpha-beta-depleted transplantation in children (dated by TCRdb to between 2015 and 2016). The sample's treatment or condition label is to be understood as: allogeneic hematopoietic cell transplantation with graft depleted of TCRalphabeta T cells and CD19 B cells. Library preparation was by PCR. The run used an Illumina HiSeq 2500. TCR libraries were prepared with molecular barcoding, using unique molecular identifiers to normalize TCRbeta repertoire quantification. TCRdb reran the public reads through fastp at Q25 and MiXCR, keeping productive beta chains. Entries that share a CDR3 protein sequence are merged under the most common genes and DNA. This sample has 530,000 or so distinct CDR3 sequences in its table, and roughly 27% of those were observed once. Less than 40% of the sample rests with the top ten.

This material consisted of PBMCs, taken before TCRalphabeta/CD19-depleted stem cell transplant. The receptor source for this set is a boy under three years old with Wiskott-Aldrich syndrome, due to receive a stem cell transplant.

In this sample, this clonotype turned up a few times. This chain links TRBV7-8 with TRBJ2-7; no definite D call. CDR1 SGHVS and CDR2 FQNEAQ come from the germline V gene. There are 13 residues in the CDR3. The V end was cut by 5 bases, the J end by 0 bases, with 8 bases between. CDR3 amino acids: CASSHELSYEQYF. The CDR3 DNA is TGTGCCAGCAGCCATGAACTCTCCTACGAGCAGTACTTC.

This clonotype has only a few counts. J is TRBJ2-2 and V is TRBV12-3 or TRBV12-4; TRBD1 matches at 10 bases. The CDR3 is made up of 15 amino acids. Trimming cost V 8 bases and J 5 bases; bases outside gene matches: 8. Here the CDR3 reads CASSRGQGITGELFF. The CDR3 coding sequence is TGTGCCAGCTCTCGGGGACAGGGGATAACCGGGGAGCTGTTTTTT.

This clonotype occurred once. The chain is built from TRBV20-1 and TRBJ2-7; D perhaps matches TRBD2 (7 bases). The CDR3 extends over 15 amino acids. Germline CDR1 DFQATT, CDR2 SNEGSKA (reference sequence). Trimming pared 6 bases from V and 0 bases from J, leaving 18 bases between. The CDR3 is CSAGGGGASSYEQYF. CDR3 nucleotide sequence: TGCAGTGCGGGGGGCGGGGGTGCAAGCTCCTACGAGCAGTACTTC.

This rearrangement joins TRBV5-1 to TRBJ2-1, with 7 bases aligning to TRBD2. Germline loops: CDR1 SGHRS, CDR2 YFSETQ. V lost 2 bases and J lost 7; bases outside the gene matches: 6. The CDR3 spans 14 residues. The CDR3 loop reads CASSFGGRENEQFF. Here the CDR3 DNA reads TGCGCCAGCAGCTTCGGCGGGAGAGAGAATGAGCAGTTCTTC.